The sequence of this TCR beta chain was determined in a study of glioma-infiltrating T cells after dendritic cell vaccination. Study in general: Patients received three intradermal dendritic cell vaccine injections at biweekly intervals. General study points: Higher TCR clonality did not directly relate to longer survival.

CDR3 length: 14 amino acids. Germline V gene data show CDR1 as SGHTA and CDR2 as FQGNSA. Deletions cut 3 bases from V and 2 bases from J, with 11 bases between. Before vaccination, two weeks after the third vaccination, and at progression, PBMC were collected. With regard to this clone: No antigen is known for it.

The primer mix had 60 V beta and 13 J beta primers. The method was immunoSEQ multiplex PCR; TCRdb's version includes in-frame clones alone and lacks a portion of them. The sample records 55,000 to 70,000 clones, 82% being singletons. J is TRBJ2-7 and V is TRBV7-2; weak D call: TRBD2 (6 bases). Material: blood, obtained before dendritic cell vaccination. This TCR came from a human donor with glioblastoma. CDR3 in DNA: TGTGCCAGCAGCTTGGCGGGAAACCCCTACGAGCAGTACTTC. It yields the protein CASSLAGNPYEQYF.